One sample yielded the 13 T cell receptor beta chains listed below, sequenced in a study of blood T cell repertoires in COVID-19. The repertoire was sequenced with immunoSEQ multiplex PCR; TCRdb's copy has only in-frame clones and lacks some. The sample holds 250,000 to 350,000 clones, around 88% seen once. Sequencing was performed on peripheral blood. The receptors were gathered from a woman aged 45-65 years with acute or convalescent COVID-19.

There are a few counts of this clone. The same CDR3 arises from other DNA sequences in this sample as well. V gene TRBV5-4 combines with J gene TRBJ2-7; 7 positions agree with TRBD1. Germline lookup yields CDR1 SGHNT and CDR2 YYREEE (reference sequence). J was trimmed by 3 bases and V by 4 bases; bases with no gene match: 1. This CDR3 comprises 12 residues. The CDR3 nucleotides read TGTGCCAGCAGCCGGGACAGCTACGAGCAGTACTTC. Translated, it gives CASSRDSYEQYF. Complete variable domain (other parts from reference TRBV5-4 and TRBJ2-7): ETGVTQSPTHLIKTRGQQVTLRCSSQSGHNTVSWYQQALGQGPQFIFQYYREEENGRGNFPPRFSGLQFPNYSSELNVNALELDDSALYLCASSRDSYEQYFGPGTRLTVT.

The chain couples TRBV19 to TRBJ2-3; a weak D match, TRBD2 (5 bases). The V end was cut by 3 bases, the J end by 1 base, with 5 bases between. CDR1 is LNHDA, CDR2 SQIVND, per germline (reference sequence). This CDR3 is built from 13 residues. CDR3 coding DNA: TGTGCCAGTAGTATGAGGGGCACAGATACGCAGTATTTT. Amino acids: CASSMRGTDTQYF.

The chain combines TRBV7-8 with TRBJ2-7, with a tentative D call TRBD1 (5 bases). Trimming took off 4 bases at V and 1 base at J, with 14 bases between the two ends. The CDR3 sequence is 15 residues long. The V gene's germline CDR1 is SGHVS and CDR2 FQNEAQ. CDR3 loop: CASSSKSRESYEQYF. CDR3 sequence (DNA): TGTGCCAGCAGCTCGAAATCCAGGGAATCCTACGAGCAGTACTTC.

This clone was seen a handful of times. Other DNA sequences within the sample encode an identical CDR3. The V and J genes are TRBV5-1 and TRBJ2-7, with TRBD1 identical over 11 bases. The V and J ends lost 7 bases and 2 bases, in that order; junction bases with no gene match: 5. The CDR3 loop spans 14 amino acids. CDR1 and CDR2 from the germline V gene are SGHRS and YFSETQ. This CDR3 reads CASSRTGGPYEQYV. For the CDR3, the DNA is TGCGCCAGCTCTAGGACAGGGGGCCCCTACGAGCAGTACGTC.

The rearrangement uses TRBV6-1 and TRBJ1-1, with 8 bases matching TRBD1. V lost 3 bases to trimming and J lost 7 bases; unmatched junction nucleotides: 7. The CDR3 has 14 residues. CDR1 and CDR2 (germline): MNHNS, SASEGT. In DNA form, the CDR3 reads TGTGCCAGCAGTGACAGGGGGCCCCCCCTTGAAGCTTTCTTT. This sequence encodes CASSDRGPPLEAFF.

The chain combines TRBV3-1 (or the pseudogene TRBV3-2) with TRBJ2-1; the match to TRBD2 covers 8 bases. Trimming took 0 bases from V and 10 from J; bases not matched to a gene: 11. In germline, CDR1 is LGHDT, CDR2 YNNKEL (reference sequence). The CDR3 loop spans 16 amino acids. The CDR3 DNA is TGTGCCAGCAGCCAAGAGGGTACCCGGACTAGCCGCGAGCAGTTCTTC. It specifies CASSQEGTRTSREQFF.

The chain uses TRBV6-1 and TRBJ2-7, with TRBD1 matching 9 bases. Germline trimming cut 2 bases from V and 0 bases from J; bases unmatched to any gene: 5. Germline assignment: CDR1 MNHNS and CDR2 SASEGT. This CDR3 has 16 residues. The CDR3 nucleotides read TGTGCCAGCAGTGAAATATGGGGACAGGGCTCCTACGAGCAGTACTTC. As protein: CASSEIWGQGSYEQYF.

This clone was found once. The chain links TRBV12-3 or TRBV12-4 to TRBJ2-1; maybe TRBD2 (5 bases). Trimming left V 2 bases short and J 7 bases short, with 9 bases between. The CDR3 runs 13 residues. CDR3 nucleotides: TGTGCCAGCAGTTTATCGGGCGGGAATGAGCAGTTCTTC. Protein sequence: CASSLSGGNEQFF.

The chain employs TRBV7-9 and TRBJ1-6; 10 bases are a match to TRBD1. After removal of 4 bases from V and 11 bases from J, the junction contained 8 bases not matched to a gene. Germline V lookup: CDR1 SEHNR, CDR2 FQNEAQ (reference sequence). This CDR3 contains 15 residues. In DNA form, the CDR3 reads TGTGCCAGCAGCTCAGGGACAGGGGTTTGGGCACCCCTCCACTTT. The encoded protein is CASSSGTGVWAPLHF.

This clone was observed once. The rearrangement joins TRBV4-1 to TRBJ2-3; weak D call: TRBD1 (6 bases). This CDR3 is built from 16 residues. Trimming removed 0 bases at V and 1 base at J, with 11 bases between. Germline V gene lookup returns CDR1 MGHRA and CDR2 YSYEKL. Here the CDR3 DNA reads TGCGCCAGCAGCCAAGAAGGCGGACAGCGCACAGATACGCAGTATTTT. The encoded protein is CASSQEGGQRTDTQYF.

In its sample, this clone was seen once. V usage is TRBV10-1 and J usage is TRBJ1-1; D remains ambiguous. The CDR3 is 13 residues long. CDR1 is WNHNN and CDR2 is SYGVQD in the germline V gene (reference sequence). Trimming left V 4 bases short and J 3 bases short, with 9 bases between. This CDR3 is CASSVLIDTEAFF. CDR3 coding DNA: TGCGCCAGCAGTGTGCTCATAGACACTGAAGCTTTCTTT.

The chain employs TRBV12-3 or TRBV12-4 and TRBJ1-6; D is perhaps TRBD1 (5 bases). The CDR3 has 13 residues. Trimming took 7 bases from V and 5 from J, leaving 9 bases between them. The CDR3 DNA sequence: TGTGCCAGCACCCGGACAAATAATTCACCCCTCCACTTT. Protein product: CASTRTNNSPLHF.

Only one count was recorded for this clone. V usage is TRBV5-1 and J usage is TRBJ2-6; no firm D call. The CDR3 has 16 residues. The V gene's germline CDR1 is SGHRS and CDR2 YFSETQ. Trimming stripped 0 bases from V and 0 bases from J, with 7 bases between. CDR3 DNA sequence: TGCGCCAGCAGCTTGGAACACCGCTCTGGGGCCAACGTCCTGACTTTC. Its protein product is CASSLEHRSGANVLTF. The variable domain in full, with the rest retrieved from reference TRBV5-1 and TRBJ2-6, is KAGVTQTPRYLIKTRGQQVTLSCSPISGHRSVSWYQQTPGQGLQFLFEYFSETQRNKGNFPGRFSGRQFSNSRSEMNVSTLELGDSALYLCASSLEHRSGANVLTFGAGSRLTVL.